Here is one T cell receptor (beta chain) with its context. Its antigen is not identified. The data are from a study of T cells in Graves' hyperthyroidism and ophthalmopathy. Findings and limits, study-wide: From stable hyperthyroidism, ophthalmopathy was separated by a 13 V-J model.

Exclusion followed for patients with uncontrolled infection, other autoimmune disease, pregnancy or lactation. The diagnoses drew upon clinical symptoms, serum thyroxine and TRAb, thyroid ultrasound and orbital computed tomography. The J segment lost 4 bases and the V segment lost 7 bases, leaving 6 bases of the junction unmatched. CDR3 length: 13 residues. Germline-derived CDR1 and CDR2 are SQVTM and ANQGSEA. Amplified TCR beta CDR3 regions came from RNA transcripts. HTBI primers drove first-round RT-PCR of the TCR CDR3. Using its own MiXCR run on the multiplex PCR reads, TCRdb lists one record per CDR3 protein. The sample carries hundreds of thousands of distinct CDR3 sequences, approximately 15% recorded once.

Sequenced: blood. This chain connects TRBV29-1 to TRBJ2-2; 7 nucleotides agree with TRBD1. This clonotype was sampled from a woman aged 25 to 39 with Graves' hyperthyroidism that later progressed to Graves' ophthalmopathy. The CDR3 reads CSAKGTVTGELFF. CDR3 sequence (DNA): TGCAGCGCTAAGGGGACAGTCACCGGGGAGCTGTTTTTT.